The clone carrying this T cell receptor (beta chain) appeared once. Its antigen is currently unknown. A much larger clone differs from this one at a single base, so this may be a read error. As previously described, bulk TCR libraries were made using listed TCR primers. Using its own MiXCR run on the PCR reads, TCRdb lists one record per CDR3 protein. This sample carries about 640,000 distinct CDR3 sequences, 15% to 20% of them seen once, and the ten largest clones take approximately 0.9%. Naive CD8 T cells were FACS-sorted by CD8+CD4-CCR7+CD45RA+ markers. This specimen comes from a study of molecular identifiers for immune sequencing clone quantification. Study results and limitations: Naive cells had under 1% of molecules in clones above 20 RNA copies, effectors over 97%. Identical TCR molecules sharing a barcode could underestimate highly expanded clone sizes.

V dropped 7 bases and J dropped 7 bases, with 14 bases sitting between them. The germline CDR1 and CDR2 sequences are SGHTA and FQGTGA. The CDR3 contains 13 residues. The specimen sequenced was naive CD8+ T cells from blood, with Jurkat cell RNA spiked in. The subset denotes: FACS-sorted CD8+CD4-CCR7+CD45RA+ naive T cells. The sequence derives from a human donor in good health. Some libraries in this study had Jurkat cell RNA spiked in. The genes are TRBV7-3 and TRBJ1-5; D call uncertain. For the CDR3, the DNA is TGTGCCAGCAATCCCTACCAAGGCCAGCCCCAGCATTTT. Encoded protein: CASNPYQGQPQHF.